This T cell receptor beta chain was profiled in a study of blood T cell repertoires in COVID-19. Study summary: Both acute and convalescent COVID-19 samples were obtained from the United States, Italy and Spain. T cells, B-cell-depleted T cells, or PBMCs supplied cDNA or gDNA.

This clone was detected once. Original handling: Reference gene primer amplification gave nucleated cell count estimates. Libraries were prepared by immunoSEQ multiplex PCR; TCRdb keeps only in-frame clonotypes and omits some of them. V, J and clone size were drawn from that table, and D and trimming were deduced from the DNA. Of approximately 130,000 clones in the sample, 82% were seen once. The CDR3 totals 14 residues. Germline CDR1 MNHEY, CDR2 SMNVEV (reference sequence). V lost 4 bases to trimming and J lost 5 bases, with 14 bases between them. The receptor was derived from a human donor in a cohort sampled during active COVID-19. The specimen sequenced was peripheral blood. The chain employs TRBV27 and TRBJ2-5; maybe TRBD2 (7 bases). CDR3 sequence reads: CASSWGGAGETQYF. The CDR3, as DNA: TGTGCCAGCAGTTGGGGGGGGGCCGGGGAGACCCAGTACTTC.